This T cell receptor (beta chain) was captured by sequencing in a study of T cells in localized non-small cell lung cancer. Study-wide results and limits: There were a median roughly 60 of the top 100 tumor clones appearing in adjacent lung. Uninvolved adjacent lung showed higher T cell clonality than tumor.

Turning to this clone: As yet, its antigen is unknown.

Measured with immunoSEQ multiplex PCR; TCRdb has only the in-frame clones, and not every one. The table lists tens of thousands of clones, roughly nine tenths of them singletons. This clonotype was obtained from a woman aged 35 to 69 with stage I lung adenocarcinoma. This specimen was peripheral blood, taken before any cancer treatment.

The CDR3 DNA sequence: TGTGCCAGCAGTGTACGAGAGACCCAGTACTTC. This gives the protein CASSVRETQYF. This chain links TRBV2 with TRBJ2-5; D not resolved. Trimming removed 4 bases from V and 4 bases from J, with 4 bases in between. Germline V lookup: CDR1 SNHLY, CDR2 FYNNEI. The CDR3 contains 11 residues.